This T cell receptor beta chain came from a study of Graves' ophthalmopathy and Graves' hyperthyroidism. Amplified material comprised TCR beta CDR3 regions derived from RNA transcripts. An initial RT-PCR round employing HTBI primers preceded a second-round multiplex PCR. MiXCR, run by TCRdb on the multiplex PCR reads, gives a single entry per CDR3 protein. The sample has some 370,000 distinct CDR3 sequences; roughly a sixth are singletons. Clinical symptoms, serum thyroxine, TRAb, thyroid ultrasound and orbital computed tomography were relied on for diagnosis. The sample holds many counts of this clonotype. The receptor comes from an adult woman with stable Graves' hyperthyroidism. Material: peripheral blood.

CDR3 in DNA: TGTGCCAGCAGTAGCGTAGGGGGCGGGACCCAGTACTTC. Translation gives CASSSVGGGTQYF. The chain links TRBV28 to TRBJ2-5; 7 bases line up with TRBD1. The V and J ends lost 5 bases and 7 bases, in that order; junction bases with no gene match: 7. The V gene's germline CDR1 is MDHEN and CDR2 SYDVKM. This CDR3 is 13 amino acids long.